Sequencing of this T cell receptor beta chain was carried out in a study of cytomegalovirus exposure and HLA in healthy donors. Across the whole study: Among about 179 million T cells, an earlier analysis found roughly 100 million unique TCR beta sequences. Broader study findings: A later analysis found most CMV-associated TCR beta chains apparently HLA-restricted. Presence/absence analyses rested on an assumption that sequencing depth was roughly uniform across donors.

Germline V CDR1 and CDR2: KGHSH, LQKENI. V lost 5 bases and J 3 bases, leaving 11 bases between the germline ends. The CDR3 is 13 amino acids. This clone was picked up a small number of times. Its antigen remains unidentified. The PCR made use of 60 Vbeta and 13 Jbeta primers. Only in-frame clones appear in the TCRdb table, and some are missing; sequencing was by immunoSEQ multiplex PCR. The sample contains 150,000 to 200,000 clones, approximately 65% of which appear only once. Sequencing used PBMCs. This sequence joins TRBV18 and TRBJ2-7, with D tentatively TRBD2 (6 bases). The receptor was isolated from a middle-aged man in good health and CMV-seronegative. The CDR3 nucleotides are TGTGCCAGCTCAGCGGGGAATAGCTACGAGCAGTACTTC. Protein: CASSAGNSYEQYF.